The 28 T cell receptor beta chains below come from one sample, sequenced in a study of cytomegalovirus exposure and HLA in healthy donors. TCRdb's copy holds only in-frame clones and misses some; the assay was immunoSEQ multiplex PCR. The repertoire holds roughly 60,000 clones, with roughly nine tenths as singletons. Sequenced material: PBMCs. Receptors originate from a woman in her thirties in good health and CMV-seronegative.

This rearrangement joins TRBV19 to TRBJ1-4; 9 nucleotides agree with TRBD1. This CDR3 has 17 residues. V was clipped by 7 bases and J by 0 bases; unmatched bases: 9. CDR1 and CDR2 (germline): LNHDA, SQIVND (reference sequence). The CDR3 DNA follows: TGTGCCAGTACGGAGACAGGGGGTATTGCAACTAATGAAAAACTGTTTTTT. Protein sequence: CASTETGGIATNEKLFF.

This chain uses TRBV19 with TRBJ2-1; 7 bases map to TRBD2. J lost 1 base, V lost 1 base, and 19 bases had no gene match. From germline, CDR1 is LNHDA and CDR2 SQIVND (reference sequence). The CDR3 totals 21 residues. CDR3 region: CASSIGLWEGTQIGSYNEQFF. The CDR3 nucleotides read TGTGCCAGTAGTATAGGTTTATGGGAGGGGACCCAAATAGGTTCCTACAATGAGCAGTTCTTC.

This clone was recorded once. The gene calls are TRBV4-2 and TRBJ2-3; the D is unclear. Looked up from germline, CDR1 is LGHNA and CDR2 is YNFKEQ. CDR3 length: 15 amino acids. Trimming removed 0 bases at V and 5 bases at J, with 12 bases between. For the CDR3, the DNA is TGTGCCAGCAGCCAAGAGTTGAGTCGGGTAGATACGCAGTATTTT. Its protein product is CASSQELSRVDTQYF.

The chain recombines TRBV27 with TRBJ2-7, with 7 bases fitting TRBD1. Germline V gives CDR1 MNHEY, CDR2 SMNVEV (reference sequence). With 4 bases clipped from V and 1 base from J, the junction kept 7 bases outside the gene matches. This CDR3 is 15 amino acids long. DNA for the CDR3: TGTGCCAGCAGTTCGGGTCAGGGGGAGTCCTACGAGCAGTACTTC. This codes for CASSSGQGESYEQYF.

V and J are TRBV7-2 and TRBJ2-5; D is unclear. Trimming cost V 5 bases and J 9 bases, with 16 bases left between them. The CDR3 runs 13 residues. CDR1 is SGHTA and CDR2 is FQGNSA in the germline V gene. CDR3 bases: TGTGCCAGCAGCCTTGGGCCGAAGAGACCCCAGTACTTC. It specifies CASSLGPKRPQYF.

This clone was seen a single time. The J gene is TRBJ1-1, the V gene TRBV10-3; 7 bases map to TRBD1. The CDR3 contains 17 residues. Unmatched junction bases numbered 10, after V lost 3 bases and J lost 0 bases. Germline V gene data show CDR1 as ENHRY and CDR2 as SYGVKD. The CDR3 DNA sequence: TGTGCCATCAGTGATAGGTGGACAGGTAACTTGAACACTGAAGCTTTCTTT. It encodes CAISDRWTGNLNTEAFF.

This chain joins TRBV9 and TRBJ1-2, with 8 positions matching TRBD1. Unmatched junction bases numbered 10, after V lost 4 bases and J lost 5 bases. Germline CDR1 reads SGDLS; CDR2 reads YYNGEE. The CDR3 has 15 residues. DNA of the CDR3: TGTGCCAGCAGCCCGCACCCGGGGACAGGTTATGGCTACACCTTC. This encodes CASSPHPGTGYGYTF.

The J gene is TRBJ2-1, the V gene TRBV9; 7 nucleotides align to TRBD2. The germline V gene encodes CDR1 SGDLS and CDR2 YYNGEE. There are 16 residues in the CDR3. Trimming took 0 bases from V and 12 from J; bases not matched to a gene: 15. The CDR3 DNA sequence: TGTGCCAGCAGCGTAGGGTCCCCTTCTGGGGGGGAGGCGCAGTTCTTC. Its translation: CASSVGSPSGGEAQFF.

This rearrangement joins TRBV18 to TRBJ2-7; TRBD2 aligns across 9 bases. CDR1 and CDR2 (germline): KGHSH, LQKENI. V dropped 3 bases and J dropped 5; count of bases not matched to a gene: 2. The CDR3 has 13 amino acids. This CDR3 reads CASSPASGNEQYF. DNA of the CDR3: TGTGCCAGCTCACCTGCTAGCGGGAACGAGCAGTACTTC.

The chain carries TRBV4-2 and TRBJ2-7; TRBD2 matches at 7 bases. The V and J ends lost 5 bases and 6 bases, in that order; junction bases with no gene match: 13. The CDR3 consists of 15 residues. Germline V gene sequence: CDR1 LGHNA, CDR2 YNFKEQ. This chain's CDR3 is CASSVGQAGPSEQYF. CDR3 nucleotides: TGTGCCAGCAGCGTAGGGCAAGCGGGGCCCTCCGAGCAGTACTTC.

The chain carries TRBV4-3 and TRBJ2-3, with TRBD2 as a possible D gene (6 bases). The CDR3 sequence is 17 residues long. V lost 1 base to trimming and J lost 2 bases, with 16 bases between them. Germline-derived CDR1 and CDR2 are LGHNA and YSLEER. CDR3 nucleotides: TGCGCCAGCAGCCAAGTTATTAGCGGCGGAACCACAGATACGCAGTATTTT. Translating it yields CASSQVISGGTTDTQYF.

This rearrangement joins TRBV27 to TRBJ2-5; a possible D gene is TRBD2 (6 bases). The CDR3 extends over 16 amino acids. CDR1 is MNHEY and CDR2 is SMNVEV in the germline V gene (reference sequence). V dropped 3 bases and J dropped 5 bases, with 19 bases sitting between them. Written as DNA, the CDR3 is TGTGCCAGCAGTTTCTCCATAGCGGCCCCACAGGAGACCCAGTACTTC. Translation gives CASSFSIAAPQETQYF.

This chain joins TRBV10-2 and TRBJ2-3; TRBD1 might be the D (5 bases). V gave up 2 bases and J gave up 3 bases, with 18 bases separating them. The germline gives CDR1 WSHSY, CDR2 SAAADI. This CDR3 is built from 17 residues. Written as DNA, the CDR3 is TGCGCCAGCAGTGAGCCCCGGGCCAGGGCCTCGACAGATACGCAGTATTTT. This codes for CASSEPRARASTDTQYF.

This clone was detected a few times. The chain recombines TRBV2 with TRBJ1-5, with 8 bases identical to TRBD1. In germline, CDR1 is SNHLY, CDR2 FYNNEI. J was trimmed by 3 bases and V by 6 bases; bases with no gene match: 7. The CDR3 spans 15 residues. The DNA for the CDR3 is TGTGCCAGCAGAACAGGACAGGGCGCCAATCAGCCCCAGCATTTT. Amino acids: CASRTGQGANQPQHF.

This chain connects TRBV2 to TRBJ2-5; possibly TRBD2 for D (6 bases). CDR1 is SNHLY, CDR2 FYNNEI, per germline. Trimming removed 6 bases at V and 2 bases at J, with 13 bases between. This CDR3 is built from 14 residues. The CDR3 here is CASSLGTLQETQYF. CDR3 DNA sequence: TGTGCCAGCAGCCTAGGGACTTTACAAGAGACCCAGTACTTC.

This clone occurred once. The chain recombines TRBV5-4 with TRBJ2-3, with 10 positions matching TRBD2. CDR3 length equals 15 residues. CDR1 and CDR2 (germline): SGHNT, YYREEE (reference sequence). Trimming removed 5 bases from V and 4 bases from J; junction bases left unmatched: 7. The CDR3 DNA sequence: TGTGCCAGCAGACCTAGCGGGAGCATGCCAGATACGCAGTATTTT. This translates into CASRPSGSMPDTQYF.

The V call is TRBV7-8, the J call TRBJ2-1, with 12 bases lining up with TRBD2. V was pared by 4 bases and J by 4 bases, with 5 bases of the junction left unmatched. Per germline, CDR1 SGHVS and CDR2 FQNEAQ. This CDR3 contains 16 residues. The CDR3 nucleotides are TGTGCCAGCAGCTCATCGGGGACTAGCGGGTACAATGAGCAGTTCTTC. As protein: CASSSSGTSGYNEQFF.

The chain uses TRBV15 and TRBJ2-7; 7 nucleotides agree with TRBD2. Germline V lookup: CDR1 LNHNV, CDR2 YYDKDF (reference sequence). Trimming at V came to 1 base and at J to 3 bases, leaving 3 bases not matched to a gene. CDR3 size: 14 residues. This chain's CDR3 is CATSRAREGYEQYF. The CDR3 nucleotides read TGTGCCACCAGCAGAGCAAGGGAGGGCTACGAGCAGTACTTC.

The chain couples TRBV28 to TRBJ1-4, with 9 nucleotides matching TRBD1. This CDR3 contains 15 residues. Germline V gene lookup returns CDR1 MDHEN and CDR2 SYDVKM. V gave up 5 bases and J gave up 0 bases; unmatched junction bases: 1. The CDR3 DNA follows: TGTGCCAGCAGTGGACAGGGGACAACTAATGAAAAACTGTTTTTT. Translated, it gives CASSGQGTTNEKLFF. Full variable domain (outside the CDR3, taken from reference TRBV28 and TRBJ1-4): DVKVTQSSRYLVKRTGEKVFLECVQDMDHENMFWYRQDPGLGLRLIYFSYDVKMKEKGDIPEGYSVSREKKERFSLILESASTNQTSMYLCASSGQGTTNEKLFFGSGTQLSVL.

Here the CDR3 reads CASSSLPGLAGGEQYF. For the CDR3, the DNA is TGTGCCAGCAGTTCCCTACCGGGACTAGCGGGAGGCGAGCAGTACTTC. The chain carries TRBV27 and TRBJ2-7, with 15 nucleotides matching TRBD2. Germline V gives CDR1 MNHEY, CDR2 SMNVEV (reference sequence). The junction had 7 bases not matched to a gene; V was cut back by 4 bases and J by 6 bases. This CDR3 contains 16 residues.

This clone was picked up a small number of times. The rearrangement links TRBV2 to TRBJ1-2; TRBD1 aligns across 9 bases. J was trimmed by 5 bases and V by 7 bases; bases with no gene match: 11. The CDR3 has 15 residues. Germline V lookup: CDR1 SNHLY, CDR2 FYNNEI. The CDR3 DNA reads TGTGCCAGCAAACAGGGGGCGATCGGGTTGTATGGCTACACCTTC. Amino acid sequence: CASKQGAIGLYGYTF.

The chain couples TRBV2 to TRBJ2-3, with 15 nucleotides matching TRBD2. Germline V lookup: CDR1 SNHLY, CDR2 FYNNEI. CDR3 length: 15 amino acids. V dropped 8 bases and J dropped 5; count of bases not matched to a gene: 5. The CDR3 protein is CASGRTSGRGDTQYF. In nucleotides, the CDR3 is TGTGCCAGCGGCCGGACTAGCGGGAGGGGAGATACGCAGTATTTT.

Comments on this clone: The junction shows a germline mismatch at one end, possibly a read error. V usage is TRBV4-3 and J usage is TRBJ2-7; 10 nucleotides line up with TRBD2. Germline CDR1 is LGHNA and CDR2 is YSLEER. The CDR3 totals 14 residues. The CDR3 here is CASSQGLADYEQYF. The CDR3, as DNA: TGCGCCAGTAGCCAAGGACTAGCGGATTACGAGCAGTACTTC.

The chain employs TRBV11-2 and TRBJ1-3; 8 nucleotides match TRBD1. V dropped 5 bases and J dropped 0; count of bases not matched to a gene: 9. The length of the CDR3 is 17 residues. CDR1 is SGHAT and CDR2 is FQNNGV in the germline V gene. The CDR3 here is CASSPAGTGFSGNTIYF. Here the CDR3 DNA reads TGTGCCAGCAGCCCCGCCGGGACAGGCTTCTCTGGAAACACCATATATTTT.

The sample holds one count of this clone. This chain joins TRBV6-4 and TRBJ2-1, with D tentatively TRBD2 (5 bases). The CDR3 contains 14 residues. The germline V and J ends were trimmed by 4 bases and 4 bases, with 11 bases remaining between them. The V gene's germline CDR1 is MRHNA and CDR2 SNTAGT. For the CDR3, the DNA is TGTGCCAGCAGTGTGAACGGGGATTACAATGAGCAGTTCTTC. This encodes CASSVNGDYNEQFF.

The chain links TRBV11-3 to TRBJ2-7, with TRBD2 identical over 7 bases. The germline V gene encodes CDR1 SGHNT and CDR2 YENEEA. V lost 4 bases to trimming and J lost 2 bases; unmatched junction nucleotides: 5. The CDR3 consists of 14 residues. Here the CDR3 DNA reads TGTGCCAGCAGCTCATCCGGGACTACCTACGAGCAGTACTTC. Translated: CASSSSGTTYEQYF.

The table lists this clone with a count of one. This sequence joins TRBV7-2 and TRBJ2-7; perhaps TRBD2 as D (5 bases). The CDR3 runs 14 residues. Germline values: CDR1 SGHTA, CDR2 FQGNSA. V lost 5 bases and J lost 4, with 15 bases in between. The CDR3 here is CASSLQRDSYEQYF. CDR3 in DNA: TGTGCCAGCAGCCTCCAGAGGGATAGTTACGAGCAGTACTTC.

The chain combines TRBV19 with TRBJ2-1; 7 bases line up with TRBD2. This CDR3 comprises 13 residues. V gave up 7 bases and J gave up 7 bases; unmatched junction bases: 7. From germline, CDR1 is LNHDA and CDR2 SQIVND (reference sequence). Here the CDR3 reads CASTLGGRNEQFF. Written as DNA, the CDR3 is TGTGCCAGTACCCTGGGGGGGAGGAATGAGCAGTTCTTC.